Below, 4 T cell receptor beta chains from the same sample are listed, as sequenced in a study of shared clonotypes between healthy human individuals. Generated by immunoSEQ multiplex PCR, the TCRdb table keeps only in-frame clones and is missing some. Found here are some 2,100,000 clones, 90% to 97% of them singletons; the top ten hold roughly 0.13%. Sequenced material: naive CD4+ T cells sorted from blood. Subset specified: CD45RA+ positively selected. Receptors were obtained from a man aged 18 to 30 in good health.

Concerning this clone itself: Distinct nucleotide sequences in the sample also encode this CDR3. This chain connects TRBV5-6 to TRBJ1-4; D not resolved. Germline lookup yields CDR1 SGHDT and CDR2 YYEEEE. The CDR3 covers 14 residues. The V gene lost 2 bases and the J gene lost 4 bases, with 9 bases spanning the gap. CDR3 sequence (DNA): TGTGCCAGCAGCTTTCGCGGTAGTAATGAAAAACTGTTTTTT. This gives the protein CASSFRGSNEKLFF.

J is TRBJ2-7 and V is TRBV7-9; a possible D gene is TRBD1 (5 bases). The V gene lost 5 bases and the J gene lost 1 base, with 12 bases spanning the gap. The germline gives CDR1 SEHNR, CDR2 FQNEAQ (reference sequence). CDR3 size: 14 residues. The DNA of the CDR3 is TGTGCCAGCAGCCCCAGGACACAGTCCTACGAGCAGTACTTC. Protein: CASSPRTQSYEQYF. Full variable domain (remainder filled in from reference TRBV7-9 and TRBJ2-7): DTGVSQNPRHKITKRGQNVTFRCDPISEHNRLYWYRQTLGQGPEFLTYFQNEAQLEKSRLLSDRFSAERPKGSFSTLEIQRTEQGDSAMYLCASSPRTQSYEQYFGPGTRLTVT.

The V gene is TRBV27, the J gene TRBJ2-7; 7 bases fit TRBD1. The CDR3 has 16 amino acids. The V gene end was trimmed by 2 bases and the J gene end by 2 bases; junction bases not matched to a gene: 9. CDR1 and CDR2 (germline): MNHEY, SMNVEV (reference sequence). DNA of the CDR3: TGTGCCAGCAGTTTAGGCTCGACAGGGCCGCCCTACGAGCAGTACTTC. Translating gives CASSLGSTGPPYEQYF.

The chain employs TRBV13 and TRBJ2-2; no definite D call. The V gene lost 4 bases and the J gene lost 3 bases, with 9 bases spanning the gap. The CDR3 has 14 amino acids. Germline CDR1 is PRHDT and CDR2 is FYEKMQ (reference sequence). The CDR3 bases are TGTGCCAGCAGCTCAGACATTTACACCGGGGAGCTGTTTTTT. Translation gives CASSSDIYTGELFF.